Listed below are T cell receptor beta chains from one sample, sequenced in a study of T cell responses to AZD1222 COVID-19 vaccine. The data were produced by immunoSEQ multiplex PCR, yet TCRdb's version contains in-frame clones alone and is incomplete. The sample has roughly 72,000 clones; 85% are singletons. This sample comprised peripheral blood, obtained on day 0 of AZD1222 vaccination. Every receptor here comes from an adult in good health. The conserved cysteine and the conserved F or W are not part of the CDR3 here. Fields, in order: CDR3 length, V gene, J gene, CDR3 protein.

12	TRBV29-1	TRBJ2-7	SVEAGTGGYEQY
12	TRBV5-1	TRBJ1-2	ASSIGTGNYGYT
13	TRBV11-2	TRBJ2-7	ASSLRGANSYEQY
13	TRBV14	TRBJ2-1	ASSQWLLGFVEQF
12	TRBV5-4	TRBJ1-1	ASSLWAVNTEAF
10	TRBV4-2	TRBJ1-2	ASSQAGEGYT
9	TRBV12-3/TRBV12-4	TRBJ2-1	ASSGGNEQF
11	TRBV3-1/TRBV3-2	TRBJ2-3	ATGQGDLGAQY
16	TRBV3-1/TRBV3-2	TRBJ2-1	ASSHPRGGQGRSNEQF
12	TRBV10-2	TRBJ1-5	ASSPRRFNQPQH
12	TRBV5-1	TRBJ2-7	ASSLYRGGNEQY
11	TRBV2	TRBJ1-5	ASRQGLDQPQH
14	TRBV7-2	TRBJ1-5	ASSLLLLDSNQPQH
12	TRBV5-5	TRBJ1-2	ASSLLGQGYGYT
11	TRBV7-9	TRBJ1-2	ASRLGTDYGYT
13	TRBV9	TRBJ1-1	ASSGWTGVETEAF
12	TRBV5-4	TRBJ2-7	ASSLAGGRREQY
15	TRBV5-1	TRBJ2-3	ASSRSGRGARTDTQY
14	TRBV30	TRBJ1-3	AWSTRRGGIGNTIY
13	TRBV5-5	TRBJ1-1	ASSLAPKVNTEAF
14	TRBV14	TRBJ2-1	ASSRVVSGVSNEQF
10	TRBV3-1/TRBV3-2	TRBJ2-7	ATQDRTYEQY
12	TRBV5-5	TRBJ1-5	ASSFSDSYQPQH
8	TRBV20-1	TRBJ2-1	SVGYNEQF
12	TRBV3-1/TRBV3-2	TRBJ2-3	ASSQGVSRDTQY
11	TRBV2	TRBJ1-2	ASSELRIYGYT
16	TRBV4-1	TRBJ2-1	ASSQVGLAGVKKDEQF
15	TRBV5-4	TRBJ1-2	ASSFGNTLGGGYGYT
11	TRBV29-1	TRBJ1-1	SVREGMNTEAF